The present entry profiles one TCR beta chain with its context. Its antigen is not yet known. It has no much larger one-base neighbor in the sample; base qualities were not kept. The junction shows trimming of 2 bases on V and 6 bases on J, plus 14 bases between the germline ends. The CDR1 and CDR2 encoded by the germline V gene are SGHDT and YYEEEE. From the cysteine through the phenylalanine, the CDR3 covers 14 amino acids. Of all the DNA, just the CDR3 is kept, 42 bases in frame from base 1. This record belongs to a study of blood T cell repertoires in COVID-19 (dated by TCRdb to about 2020). Regarding the study in general: Samples from collaborators originated in the United States, Italy and Spain and spanned both the acute and convalescent phases of COVID-19. The prospective study material was composed of cDNA or gDNA derived from T cells, B-cell-depleted T cells, or PBMCs. Deeply sampled blood TCRbeta repertoires from subjects exposed to, actively infected with, or recovered from COVID-19 were included in the dataset. The repertoires were made available in a free public database intended to serve as a resource for research on the immune response to SARS-CoV-2. Samples were obtained from the ongoing ImmuneRACE study (first 160 participants) and from about 1,300 subjects provided by 6 global collaborators. The sample metadata nearly always contained a de-identified subject ID, COVID-19 status, age in years and sex. Where HLA class I and class II types were available, the types were taken from metadata supplied by the sample provider, not from assay-based typing.

TCRbeta CDR3 regions were amplified from genomic DNA by means of the immunoSEQ Assay, a bias-controlled multiplex PCR. Processing in the source paper ran as follows. Within the assay, amplification of reference gene primers was used to estimate how many nucleated cells each sample contained. To quantify the absolute abundance of each unique TCRbeta CDR3 rearrangement, sequence reads were collapsed and filtered. For each sample, productive Simpson clonality was calculated as the square root of Simpson's diversity index over productive rearrangements. Held by TCRdb, this immuneACCESS table contains in-frame sequences only and omits some clones. Under half of the omission traces to an unresolved V gene where checked; the cause of the rest is unknown. V, J and clone size reflect that table, while D and trimming were determined from the DNA. The sample includes about 210,000 clones, with around nine tenths observed a single time. Jointly, the top ten make up about 4.8% of the sample.

Each collaborating institution followed its own protocols to collect whole blood in K2EDTA tubes. For TCRbeta analysis, collaborator samples were shipped as frozen whole blood, as isolated PBMCs, or as DNA extracted from either sample type. Study-level results and caveats: How much clinical and demographic metadata was included differed by source and by participant, and the metadata was provided uncurated.

Sequencing was carried out using peripheral blood. The chain is assembled from TRBV5-6 and TRBJ1-2; the D gene is perhaps TRBD1, from 5 matching bases. This sequence was found in a woman in her 40s with acute or convalescent COVID-19. The CDR3 corresponds to CASSFPRGSNGYTF. The nucleotide sequence is TGTGCCAGCAGCTTTCCCCGGGGGAGCAATGGCTACACCTTC.